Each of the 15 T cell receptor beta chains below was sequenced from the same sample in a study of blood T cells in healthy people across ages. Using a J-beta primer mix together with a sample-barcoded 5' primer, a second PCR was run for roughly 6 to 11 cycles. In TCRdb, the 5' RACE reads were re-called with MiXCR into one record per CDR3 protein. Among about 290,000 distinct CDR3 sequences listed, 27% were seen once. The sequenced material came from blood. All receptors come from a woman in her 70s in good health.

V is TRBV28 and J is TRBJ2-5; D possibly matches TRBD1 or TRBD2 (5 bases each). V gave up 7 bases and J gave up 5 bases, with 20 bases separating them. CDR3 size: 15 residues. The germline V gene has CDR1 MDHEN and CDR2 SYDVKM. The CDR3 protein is CASTRPGIKGETQYF. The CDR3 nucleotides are TGTGCCAGCACCCGCCCCGGGATCAAGGGGGAGACCCAGTACTTC.

The chain's CDR3 is CASSPNRGEGETQYF. CDR3 in DNA: TGTGCCAGCTCACCGAACAGGGGAGAAGGGGAGACCCAGTACTTC. The rearrangement joins TRBV18 to TRBJ2-5; 7 bases line up with TRBD1. Trimming took 3 bases from V and 5 from J; bases not matched to a gene: 9. Germline CDR1 KGHSH, CDR2 LQKENI. CDR3 length: 15 residues.

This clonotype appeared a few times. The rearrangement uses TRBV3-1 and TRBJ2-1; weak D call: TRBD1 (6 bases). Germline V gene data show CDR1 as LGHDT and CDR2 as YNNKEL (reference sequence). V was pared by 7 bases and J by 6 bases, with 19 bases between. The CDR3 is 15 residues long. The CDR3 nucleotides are TGTGCCAGCAAATCACGGGACATCGTTGGCAATGAGCAGTTCTTC. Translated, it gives CASKSRDIVGNEQFF.

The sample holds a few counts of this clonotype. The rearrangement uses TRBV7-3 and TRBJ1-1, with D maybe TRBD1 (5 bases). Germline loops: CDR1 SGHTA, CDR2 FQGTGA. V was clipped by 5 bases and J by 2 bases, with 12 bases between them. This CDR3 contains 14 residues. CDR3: CASSPGASNTEAFF. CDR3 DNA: TGTGCCAGCAGCCCTGGGGCGAGTAACACTGAAGCTTTCTTT.

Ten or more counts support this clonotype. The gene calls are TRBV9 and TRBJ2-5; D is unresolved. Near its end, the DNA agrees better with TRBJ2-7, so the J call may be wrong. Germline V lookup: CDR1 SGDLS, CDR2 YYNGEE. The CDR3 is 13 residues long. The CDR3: CASSGDGRGEQYF. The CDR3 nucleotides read TGTGCCAGCAGCGGCGACGGCCGAGGCGAGCAGTACTTC.

The DNA for the CDR3 is TGCGCCAGCAGCCCGGAGGGACAGGGGGCCCGGAGCTCCTATAATTCACCCCTCCACTTT. This gives the protein CASSPEGQGARSSYNSPLHF. V usage is TRBV5-1 and J usage is TRBJ1-6; TRBD1 agrees at 12 bases. This CDR3 has 20 amino acids. Germline CDR1 SGHRS, CDR2 YFSETQ. After removal of 4 bases from V and 0 bases from J, the junction contained 11 bases not matched to a gene.

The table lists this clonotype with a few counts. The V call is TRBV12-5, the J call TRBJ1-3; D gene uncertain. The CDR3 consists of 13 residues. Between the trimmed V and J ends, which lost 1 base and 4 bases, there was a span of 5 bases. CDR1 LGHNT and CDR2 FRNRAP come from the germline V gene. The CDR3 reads CASGLDFGNTIYF. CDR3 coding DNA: TGTGCTAGTGGTTTGGACTTCGGAAACACCATATATTTT.

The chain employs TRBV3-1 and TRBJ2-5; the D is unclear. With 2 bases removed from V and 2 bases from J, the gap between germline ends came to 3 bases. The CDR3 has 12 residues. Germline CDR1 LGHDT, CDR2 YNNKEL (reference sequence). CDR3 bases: TGTGCCAGCAGCCAAACACAAGAGACCCAGTACTTC. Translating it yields CASSQTQETQYF.

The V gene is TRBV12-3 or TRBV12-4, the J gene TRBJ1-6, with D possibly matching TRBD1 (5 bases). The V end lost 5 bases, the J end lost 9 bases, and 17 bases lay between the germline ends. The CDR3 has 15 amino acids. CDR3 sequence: CASSPARGKGSPLHF. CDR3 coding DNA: TGTGCCAGCAGTCCTGCCCGGGGGAAGGGTTCACCCCTCCACTTT.

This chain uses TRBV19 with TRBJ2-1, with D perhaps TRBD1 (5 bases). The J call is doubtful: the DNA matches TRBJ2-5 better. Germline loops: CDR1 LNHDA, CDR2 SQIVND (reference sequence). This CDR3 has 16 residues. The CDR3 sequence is CASSGSRVDFLGTQYF. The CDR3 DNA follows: TGTGCCAGTAGCGGCAGCAGGGTCGACTTCTTGGGGACCCAGTACTTC.

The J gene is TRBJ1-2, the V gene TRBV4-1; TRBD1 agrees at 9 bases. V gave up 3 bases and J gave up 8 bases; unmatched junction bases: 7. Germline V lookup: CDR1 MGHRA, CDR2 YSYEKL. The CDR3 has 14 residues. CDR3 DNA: TGCGCCAGCAGCCACCCCGGGACAGGGAAGGGCTACACCTTC. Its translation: CASSHPGTGKGYTF.

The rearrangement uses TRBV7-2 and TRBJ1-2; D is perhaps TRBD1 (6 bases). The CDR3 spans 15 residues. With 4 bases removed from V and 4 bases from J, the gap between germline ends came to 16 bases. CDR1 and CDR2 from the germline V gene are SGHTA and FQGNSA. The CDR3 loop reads CASSSINRESYGYTF. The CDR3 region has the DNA TGTGCCAGCAGCTCGATAAACAGGGAAAGCTATGGCTACACCTTC.

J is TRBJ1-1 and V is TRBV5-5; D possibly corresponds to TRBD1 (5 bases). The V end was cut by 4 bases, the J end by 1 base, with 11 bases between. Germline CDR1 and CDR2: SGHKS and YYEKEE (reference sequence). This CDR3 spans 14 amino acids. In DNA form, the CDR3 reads TGTGCCAGCAGCAGGGGACTGACGAACACTGAAGCTTTCTTT. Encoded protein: CASSRGLTNTEAFF.

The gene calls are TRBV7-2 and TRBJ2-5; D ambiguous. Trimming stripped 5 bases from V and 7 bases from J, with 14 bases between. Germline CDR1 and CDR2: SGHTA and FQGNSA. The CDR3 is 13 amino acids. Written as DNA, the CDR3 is TGTGCCAGCAGCAATGGGGATTGGGGGACCCAGTACTTC. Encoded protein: CASSNGDWGTQYF. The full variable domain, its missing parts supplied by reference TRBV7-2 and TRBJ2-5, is GAGVSQSPSNKVTEKGKDVELRCDPISGHTALYWYRQSLGQGLEFLIYFQGNSAPDKSGLPSDRFSAERTGGSVSTLTIQRTQQEDSAVYLCASSNGDWGTQYFGPGTRLLVL.

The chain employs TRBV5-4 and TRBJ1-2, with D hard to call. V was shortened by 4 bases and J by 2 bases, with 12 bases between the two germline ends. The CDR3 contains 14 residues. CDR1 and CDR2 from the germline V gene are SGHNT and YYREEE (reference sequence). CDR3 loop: CASSPGVTNYGYTF. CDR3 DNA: TGTGCCAGCAGCCCGGGAGTAACGAACTATGGCTACACCTTC.